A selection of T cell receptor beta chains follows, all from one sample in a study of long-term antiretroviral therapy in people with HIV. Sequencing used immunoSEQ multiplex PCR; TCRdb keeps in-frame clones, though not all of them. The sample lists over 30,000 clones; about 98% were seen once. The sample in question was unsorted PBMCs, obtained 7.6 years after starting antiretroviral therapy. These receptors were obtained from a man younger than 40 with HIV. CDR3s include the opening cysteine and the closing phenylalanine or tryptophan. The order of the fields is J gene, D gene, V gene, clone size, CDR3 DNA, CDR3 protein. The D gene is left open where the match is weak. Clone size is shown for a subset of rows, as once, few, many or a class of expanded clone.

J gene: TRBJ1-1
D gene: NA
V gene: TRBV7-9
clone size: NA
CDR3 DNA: TGTGCCAGCAGCTTAGGCTCCCAGGGATCGACTGAAGCTTTCTTT
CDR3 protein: CASSLGSQGSTEAFF

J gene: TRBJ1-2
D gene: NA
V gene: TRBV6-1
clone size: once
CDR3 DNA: TGTGCCAGCAGTGAAGGACCCCCGAGAGGCTATGGCTACACCTTC
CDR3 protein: CASSEGPPRGYGYTF

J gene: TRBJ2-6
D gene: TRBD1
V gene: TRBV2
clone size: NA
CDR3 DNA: TGTGCCAGCTCATACAGGGGCAACAACGTCCTGACTTTC
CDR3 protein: CASSYRGNNVLTF

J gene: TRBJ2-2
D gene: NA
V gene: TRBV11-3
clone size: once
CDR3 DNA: TGTGCCAGCAGCTTAGAGGGGTTCGGGGAGCTGTTTTTT
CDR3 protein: CASSLEGFGELFF

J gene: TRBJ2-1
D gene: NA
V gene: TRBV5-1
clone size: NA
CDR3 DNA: TGCGCCAGCAGCTTAGAGGCCAGGGATGAGCAGTTCTTC
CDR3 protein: CASSLEARDEQFF

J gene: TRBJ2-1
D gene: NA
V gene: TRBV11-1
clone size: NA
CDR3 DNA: TGTGCCAGCAGCCTTATGGGACCTGAGCAGTTCTTC
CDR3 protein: CASSLMGPEQFF

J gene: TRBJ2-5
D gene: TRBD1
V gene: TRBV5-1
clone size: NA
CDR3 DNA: TGCGCCAGCAGCTTGGACGGGACAGGGGCGAGACGAGAGACCCAGTACTTC
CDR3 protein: CASSLDGTGARRETQYF

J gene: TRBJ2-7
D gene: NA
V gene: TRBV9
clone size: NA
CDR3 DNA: TGTGCCAGCAGCAGAGGGGGAAACTTAGCCTACGAGCAGTACTTC
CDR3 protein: CASSRGGNLAYEQYF

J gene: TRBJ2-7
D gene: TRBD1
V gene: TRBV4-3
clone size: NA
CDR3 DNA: TGCGCCAGCAGCCAAAGACGGACAGGAACCTACGAGCAGTACTTC
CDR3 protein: CASSQRRTGTYEQYF

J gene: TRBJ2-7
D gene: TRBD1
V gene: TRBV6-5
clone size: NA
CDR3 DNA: TGTGCCAGCAGTTCCCTGGGACAGCCTTACGAGCAGTACTTC
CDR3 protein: CASSSLGQPYEQYF

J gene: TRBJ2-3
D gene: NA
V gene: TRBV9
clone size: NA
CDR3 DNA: TGTGCCTCGACCGACAGGCTTAGGGGAGATACGCAGTATTTT
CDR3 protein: CASTDRLRGDTQYF

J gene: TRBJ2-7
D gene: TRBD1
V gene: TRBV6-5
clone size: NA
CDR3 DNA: TGTGCCAGCAGTCGGCTCGGACAGGGCGGCGACGAGCAGTACTTC
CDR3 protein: CASSRLGQGGDEQYF

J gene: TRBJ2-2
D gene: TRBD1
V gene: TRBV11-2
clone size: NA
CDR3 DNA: TGTGCCAGCAGCTTAGTAGGGACAGGGGGTTCCGGGGAGCTGTTTTTT
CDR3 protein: CASSLVGTGGSGELFF

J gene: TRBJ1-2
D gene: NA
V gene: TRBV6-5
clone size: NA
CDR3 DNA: TGTGCCAGCAGTCGTCGGGCGGACAGCTATGGCTACACCTTC
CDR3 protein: CASSRRADSYGYTF

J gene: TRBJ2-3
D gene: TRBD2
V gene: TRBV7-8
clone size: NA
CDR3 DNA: TGTGCCAGCAGCTTATGGCCAGCGGGAAGAGATGGAAGGCGCACAGATACGCAGTATTTT
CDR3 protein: CASSLWPAGRDGRRTDTQYF

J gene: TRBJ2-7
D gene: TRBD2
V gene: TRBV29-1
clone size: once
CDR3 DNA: TGCAGCGTTGCGGTAGCGGGCCTCTCCTACGAGCAGTACTTC
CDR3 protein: CSVAVAGLSYEQYF